A selection of T cell receptor beta chains follows, all from one sample in a study of blood T cell repertoires in COVID-19. Repertoires were generated with immunoSEQ multiplex PCR, while TCRdb's copy carries only in-frame clones and drops some. In the table there are roughly 410,000 clones, 89% of which are singletons. The sample comprised peripheral blood. The receptors shown here come from a man aged 40-50 years with acute or convalescent COVID-19. CDR3s include the opening cysteine and the closing phenylalanine or tryptophan. A D gene is named only where the DNA matches it firmly. Expanded clones get a size class; other rows say once, few or many, or leave the size out.

d_call,j_call,clone_size,v_call,cdr3_aa,cdr3_nt
-,TRBJ2-1,-,TRBV25-1,CASSEYSRGEQFF,TGTGCCAGCAGTGAATATTCCCGTGGCGAGCAGTTCTTC
-,TRBJ1-2,few,TRBV30,CAGLQGNSVYGYTF,TGTGCCGGACTCCAGGGGAACTCGGTGTATGGCTACACCTTC
TRBD1,TRBJ1-2,-,TRBV19,CASSRTGTDASGYTF,TGTGCCAGTAGCCGAACCGGGACAGATGCTAGTGGCTACACCTTC
-,TRBJ2-7,-,TRBV5-6,CASSGDFYEQYF,TGTGCCAGCAGCGGGGACTTCTACGAGCAGTACTTC
TRBD2,TRBJ2-1,-,TRBV10-3,CAISEVRGGSEQFF,TGTGCCATCAGTGAGGTGCGGGGGGGCTCTGAGCAGTTCTTC
-,TRBJ1-2,-,TRBV2,CASSKGEGYGYTF,TGTGCCAGCAGTAAAGGGGAGGGCTATGGCTACACCTTC
TRBD1,TRBJ1-1,-,TRBV28,CASSQSGTALRAFF,TGTGCCAGCAGCCAATCCGGGACAGCCTTAAGGGCTTTCTTT
TRBD2,TRBJ2-3,-,TRBV5-4,CASSPQRGTTDTQYF,TGTGCCAGCAGCCCCCAGCGGGGGACCACAGATACGCAGTATTTT
TRBD1,TRBJ2-1,-,TRBV15,CATSIGPRQGGSKRTQFF,TGTGCCACCAGCATTGGGCCTAGACAGGGGGGATCGAAGAGGACGCAGTTCTTC
-,TRBJ2-1,-,TRBV7-8,CASSLRLVNEQFF,TGTGCCAGCAGCTTACGACTAGTAAATGAGCAGTTCTTC
TRBD2,TRBJ2-5,-,TRBV13,CASSFGRDYHF,TGTGCCAGCAGCTTTGGGAGGGACTACCACTTC
TRBD1,TRBJ2-3,-,TRBV7-9,CASSWPGGWGWWTDTQYF,TGTGCCAGCAGCTGGCCAGGGGGATGGGGTTGGTGGACAGATACGCAGTATTTT